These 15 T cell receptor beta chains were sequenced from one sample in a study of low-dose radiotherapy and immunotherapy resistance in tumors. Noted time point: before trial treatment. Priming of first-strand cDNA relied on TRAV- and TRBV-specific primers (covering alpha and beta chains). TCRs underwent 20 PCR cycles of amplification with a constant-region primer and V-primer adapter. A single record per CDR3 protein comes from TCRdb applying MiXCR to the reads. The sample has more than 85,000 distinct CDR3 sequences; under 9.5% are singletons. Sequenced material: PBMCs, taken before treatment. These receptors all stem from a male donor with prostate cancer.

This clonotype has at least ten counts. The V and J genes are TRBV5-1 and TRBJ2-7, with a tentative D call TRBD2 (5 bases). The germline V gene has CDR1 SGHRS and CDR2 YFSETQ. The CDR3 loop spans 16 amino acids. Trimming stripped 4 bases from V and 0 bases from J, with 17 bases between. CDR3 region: CASSPGPLGSSYEQYF. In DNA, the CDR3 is TGCGCCAGCAGCCCCGGACCCCTGGGGAGCTCCTACGAGCAGTACTTC.

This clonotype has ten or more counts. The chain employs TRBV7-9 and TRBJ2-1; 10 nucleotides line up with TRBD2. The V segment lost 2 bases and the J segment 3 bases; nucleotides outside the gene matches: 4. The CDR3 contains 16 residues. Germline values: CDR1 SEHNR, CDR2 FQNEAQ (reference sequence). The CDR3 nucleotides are TGTGCCAGCAGCTTATCTAGCGGGAGCCTCTACAATGAGCAGTTCTTC. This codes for CASSLSSGSLYNEQFF.

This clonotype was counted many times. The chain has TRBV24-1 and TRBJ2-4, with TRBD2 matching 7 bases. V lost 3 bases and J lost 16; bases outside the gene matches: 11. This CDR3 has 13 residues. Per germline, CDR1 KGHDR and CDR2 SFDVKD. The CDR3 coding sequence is TGTGCCACCAGTGATGCGGGAGCAGGGCCGTTCTACTTC. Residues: CATSDAGAGPFYF.

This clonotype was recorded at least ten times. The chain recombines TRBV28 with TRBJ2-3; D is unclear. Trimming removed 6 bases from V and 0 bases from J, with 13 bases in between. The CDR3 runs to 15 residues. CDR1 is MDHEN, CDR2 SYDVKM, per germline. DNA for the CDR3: TGTGCCAGCAGCTTCCCCCAGGCCAGCACAGATACGCAGTATTTT. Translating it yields CASSFPQASTDTQYF.

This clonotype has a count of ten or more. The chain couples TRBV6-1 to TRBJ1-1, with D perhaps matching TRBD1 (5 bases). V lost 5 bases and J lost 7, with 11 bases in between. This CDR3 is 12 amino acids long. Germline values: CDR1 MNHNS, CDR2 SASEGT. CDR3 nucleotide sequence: TGTGCCAGCAGTATCAACAGGCTTGAAGCTTTCTTT. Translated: CASSINRLEAFF.

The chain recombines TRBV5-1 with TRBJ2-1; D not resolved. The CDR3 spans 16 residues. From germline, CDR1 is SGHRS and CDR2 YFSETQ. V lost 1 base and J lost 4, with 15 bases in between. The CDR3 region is CASSLRPTTGYNEQFF. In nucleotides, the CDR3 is TGCGCCAGCAGCTTGCGCCCGACGACTGGATACAATGAGCAGTTCTTC.

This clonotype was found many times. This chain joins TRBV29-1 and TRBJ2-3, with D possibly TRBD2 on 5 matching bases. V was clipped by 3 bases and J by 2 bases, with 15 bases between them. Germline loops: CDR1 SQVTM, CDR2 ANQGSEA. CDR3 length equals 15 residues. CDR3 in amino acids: CSVEELGRSTDTQYF. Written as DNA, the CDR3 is TGCAGCGTTGAGGAGCTAGGGAGATCCACAGATACGCAGTATTTT.

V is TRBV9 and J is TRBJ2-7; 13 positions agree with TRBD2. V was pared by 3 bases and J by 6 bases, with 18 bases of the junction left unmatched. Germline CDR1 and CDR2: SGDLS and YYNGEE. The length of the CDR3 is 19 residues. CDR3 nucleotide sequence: TGTGCCAGCAGCGCCGACGGACTAGCGGGAGAGGAGCCCCGCTGCGAGCAGTACTTC. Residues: CASSADGLAGEEPRCEQYF.

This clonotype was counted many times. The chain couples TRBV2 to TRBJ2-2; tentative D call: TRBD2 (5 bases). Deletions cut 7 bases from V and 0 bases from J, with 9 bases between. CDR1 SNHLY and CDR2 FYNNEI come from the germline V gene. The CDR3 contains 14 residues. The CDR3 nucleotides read TGTGCCAGCAAGGTCGGGGCGAACACCGGGGAGCTGTTTTTT. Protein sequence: CASKVGANTGELFF.

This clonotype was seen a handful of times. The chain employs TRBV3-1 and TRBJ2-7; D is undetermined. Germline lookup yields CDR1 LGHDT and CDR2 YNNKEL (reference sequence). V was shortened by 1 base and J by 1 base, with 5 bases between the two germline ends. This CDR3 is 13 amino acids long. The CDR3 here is CASSQGDSYEQYF. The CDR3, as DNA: TGTGCCAGCAGCCAAGGGGATTCCTACGAGCAGTACTTC.

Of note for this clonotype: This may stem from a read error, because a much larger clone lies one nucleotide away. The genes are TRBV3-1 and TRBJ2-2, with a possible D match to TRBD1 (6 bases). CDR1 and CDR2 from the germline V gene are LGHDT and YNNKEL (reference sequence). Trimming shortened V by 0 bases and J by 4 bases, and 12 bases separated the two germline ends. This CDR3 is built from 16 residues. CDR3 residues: CASSQDSGAGTGELFF. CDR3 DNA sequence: TGTGCCAGCAGCCAAGATTCAGGGGCAGGCACCGGGGAGCTGTTTTTT.

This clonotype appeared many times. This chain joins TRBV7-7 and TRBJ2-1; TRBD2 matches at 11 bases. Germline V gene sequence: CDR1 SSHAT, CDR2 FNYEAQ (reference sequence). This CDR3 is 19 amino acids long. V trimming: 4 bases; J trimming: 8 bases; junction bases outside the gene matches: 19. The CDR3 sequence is CASSSRTSGFMVGKDEQFF. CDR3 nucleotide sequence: TGTGCCAGCAGCTCCCGGACTAGCGGGTTTATGGTGGGGAAGGATGAGCAGTTCTTC. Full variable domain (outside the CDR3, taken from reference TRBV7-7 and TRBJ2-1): GAGVSQSPRYKVTKRGQDVTLRCDPISSHATLYWYQQALGQGPEFLTYFNYEAQPDKSGLPSDRFSAERPEGSISTLTIQRTEQRDSAMYRCASSSRTSGFMVGKDEQFFGPGTRLTVL.

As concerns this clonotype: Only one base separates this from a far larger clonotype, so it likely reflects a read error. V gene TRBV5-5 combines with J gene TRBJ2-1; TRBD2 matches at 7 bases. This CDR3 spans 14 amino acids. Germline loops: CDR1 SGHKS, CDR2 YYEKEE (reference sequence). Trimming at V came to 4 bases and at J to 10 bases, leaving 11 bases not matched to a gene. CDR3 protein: CASSQAWTSEEQFF. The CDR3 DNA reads TGTGCCAGCAGCCAAGCTTGGACTAGTGAGGAGCAGTTCTTC.

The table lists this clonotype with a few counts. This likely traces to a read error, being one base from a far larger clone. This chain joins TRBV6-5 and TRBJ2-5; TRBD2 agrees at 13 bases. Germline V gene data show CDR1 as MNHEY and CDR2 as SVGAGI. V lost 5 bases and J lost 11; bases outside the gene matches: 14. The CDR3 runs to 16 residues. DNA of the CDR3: TGTGCCAGCAGTCACGGACTAGCGGGAGCCTACAATGAGCAGTACTTC. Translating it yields CASSHGLAGAYNEQYF.

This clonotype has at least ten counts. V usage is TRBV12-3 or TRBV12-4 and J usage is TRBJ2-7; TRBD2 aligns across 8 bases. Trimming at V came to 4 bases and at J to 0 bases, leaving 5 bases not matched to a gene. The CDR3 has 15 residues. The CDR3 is CASSSLADFSYEQYF. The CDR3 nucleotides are TGTGCCAGCAGTTCACTAGCGGACTTCTCCTACGAGCAGTACTTC.